Included here is one TCR beta chain sequence, with context. Measured with immunoSEQ multiplex PCR; TCRdb has only the in-frame clones, and not every one. The table lists roughly 180,000 clones, about 85% of them singletons. This entry belongs to a study of blood T cell repertoires in COVID-19. The wider study: Italy, Spain and the United States were the sources of the convalescent and acute COVID-19 samples. T cells, B-cell-depleted T cells, or PBMCs supplied cDNA or gDNA.

Participants, about 18 to 90 years old, spanned some 23 US areas. Assignment of participants to cohorts was predicated upon participant-reported clinical history. The CDR3 consists of 19 residues. Germline values: CDR1 SGHTA, CDR2 FQGNSA. Between the trimmed V and J ends, which lost 2 bases and 0 bases, there was a span of 21 bases. J is TRBJ2-3 and V is TRBV7-2; D remains ambiguous. The material sequenced was PBMCs or T cells enriched from blood (not recorded which). The receptor was isolated from a woman between 40 and 50 years old with acute COVID-19. CDR3 DNA: TGTGCCAGCAGCTTAATGAGTCAAGGCGGCCGACCTAGCACAGATACGCAGTATTTT. Translating gives CASSLMSQGGRPSTDTQYF. Full variable domain (rest looked up from reference TRBV7-2 and TRBJ2-3): GAGVSQSPSNKVTEKGKDVELRCDPISGHTALYWYRQSLGQGLEFLIYFQGNSAPDKSGLPSDRFSAERTGGSVSTLTIQRTQQEDSAVYLCASSLMSQGGRPSTDTQYFGPGTRLTVL.